This TCR beta chain was profiled in a study of T cells in localized non-small cell lung cancer (dated by TCRdb to the early 2020s). With respect to the entire study: Comparing tumors with uninvolved tumor-adjacent lungs, the study looked at the T cell repertoires of 236 patients with early-stage NSCLC. All 220 or so NSCLC patients in the cohort were treatment-naive and had localized lung tumors that were resected. Of the NSCLC patients, about 130 were male and 85 to 110 were female, and the mean age was about 69 years.

At diagnosis, tumor, uninvolved tumor-adjacent lung and peripheral blood were collected and then preserved as a mix of FFPE and fresh-frozen material. For TCR repertoire profiling, blood samples were analyzed as peripheral blood mononuclear cells. Notes on this clone: Its antigen is currently not known. No much larger clonotype is one base removed from it; base qualities were not supplied. The sample carries other DNA sequences with the same CDR3.

The germline ends are 3 bases apart after V is trimmed by 6 bases and J by 1 base. Spanning cysteine to phenylalanine, the CDR3 consists of 10 amino acids. The retained sequence is limited to the CDR3, 30 bases, with the frame set at the first base. CDR1 and CDR2, per the germline V gene, are SQVTM and ANQGSEA. TCR beta CDR3 regions were sequenced from DNA using the immunoSEQ Assay. For the original study's pipeline: T cell density was computed as TCR beta template counts normalized to usable DNA estimated by amplifying housekeeping genes. Richness was estimated with the preseqR package, extrapolating to 400,000 templates for PBMC samples and 120,000 templates for tissue samples. Clonality was calculated as one minus Pielou's evenness. Tissue-enriched TCRs were identified by differential abundance testing using productive amino-acid clonotypes, minimum total count 5 and alpha 0.1. The Jaccard Index and the Morisita Overlap Index were used to measure repertoire overlap between compartments. GLIPH grouped TCR beta CDR3s together with public tetramer-defined viral CDR3s, and a viral motif had to include at least three viral sequences and show V-gene enrichment. TCRdb stores this immuneACCESS table with in-frame sequences only. Part of the clones is absent; in the studies checked, under half of the shortfall reflects unresolved V genes, and no reason is known for the rest. V and J calls and clone size are given by that table; D and trimming were obtained from the DNA. The sample has about 25,000 clones on record, 80% to 90% of them singletons. The ten most abundant clones make up 13% to 15% of the sample.

General conclusions and limits of the study: Uninvolved tumor-adjacent lung showed the highest T cell clonality, higher than tumor, which suggests more focused antigenic responses in the uninvolved tumor-adjacent lung. Longer overall survival was associated with higher blood T cell density, whereas shorter survival was associated with higher adjacent-lung clonality. Because of the exploratory design, TCR variables were selected using unadjusted p-values without false-discovery rate correction. A median of roughly 60 of the top 100 tumor clones were detected in paired uninvolved adjacent lung, and approximately 28 of these tumor clones were also found among the top 100 clones of the paired uninvolved adjacent lung. Because multi-region tumor sequencing was not done, intratumor heterogeneity could not be ruled out.

This sequence originates from a female donor at least 60 years old with stage I lung adenocarcinoma. The source material was peripheral blood, sampled before any cancer treatment. The rearranged segments are TRBV29-1 and TRBJ1-1, with no D gene named confidently. Read as DNA, the sequence is TGCAGCGTAGGGAACACTGAAGCTTTCTTT. It specifies CSVGNTEAFF.